The entry below describes one TCR beta chain. Its antigen is not identified. DNA and RNA were both co-extracted from about 19-30 mg of bulk tissue that had not been sorted. By surgical resection, the patients were treated for their primary liver carcinoma. The patients, who had chronic HBV infection, were treatment-naive (untreated). The data originate from a study of tumor-infiltrating lymphocytes in primary liver carcinoma. As for the study in general: With diameters of 4.2 to 10 cm, tumors were stage T1-T3 N0M0. Overall study findings and caveats: Tumor top-250-clone fraction significantly exceeded that of blood (p = 0.039).

TCR beta cDNA came from about 500 ng total RNA, primed with a constant-region primer. Researchers made the TCR beta libraries by running three nested multiplex PCR rounds with slightly modified ARM-PCR. TCRdb independently ran MiXCR on the multiplex PCR reads; one entry per CDR3 protein. The data show around 190,000 distinct CDR3 sequences, just under 85% seen once. The sample taken for sequencing was tumor tissue from primary liver carcinoma. This receptor was identified in a man aged 35 to 55 with primary liver carcinoma and hepatitis B virus infection.

This CDR3 reads CANGERGGSLSYNEQFF. The CDR3 coding sequence is TGTGCCAACGGGGAGCGAGGCGGGTCTCTCTCCTACAATGAGCAGTTCTTC. The chain is built from TRBV12-3 or TRBV12-4 and TRBJ2-1; D perhaps matches TRBD2 (5 bases). The V end lost 10 bases, the J end lost 0 bases, and 22 bases lay between the germline ends. The CDR3 is 17 amino acids.